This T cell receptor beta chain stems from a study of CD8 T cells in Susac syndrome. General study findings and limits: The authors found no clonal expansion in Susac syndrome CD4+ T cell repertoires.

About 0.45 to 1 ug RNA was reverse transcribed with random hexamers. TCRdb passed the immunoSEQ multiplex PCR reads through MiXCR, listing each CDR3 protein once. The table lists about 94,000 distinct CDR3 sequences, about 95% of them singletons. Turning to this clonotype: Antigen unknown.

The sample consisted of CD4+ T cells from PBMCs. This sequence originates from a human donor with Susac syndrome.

Here the CDR3 DNA reads TGTGCCACCAGACAGGGGATCACCGGGGAGCTGTTTTTT. Encoded protein: CATRQGITGELFF. The chain couples TRBV24-1 to TRBJ2-2; TRBD1 matches 7 bases. V shed 7 bases, J shed 4 bases, and the junction held 2 bases outside the gene matches. CDR3 length: 13 amino acids. Germline V lookup: CDR1 KGHDR, CDR2 SFDVKD.